The clone carrying this T cell receptor (beta chain) was seen repeatedly, ten times or more. Its antigen is not known. Study-wide points: Tumor memory CD4+ T cell TCR gene usage clustered with blood and lymph node memory CD4+ cells and lymph node naive CD4+ cells. Tumor Tregs overlapped most with tumor, then blood, naive CD4+ cells. The larger cohort examined one V-J beta rearrangement, not whole repertoires.

Cells sorted as Tregs were CD4+, CD25+ and CD127-/low. After constant-region reverse-primer amplification, full-length variable regions underwent semi-nested PCR with Nested Universal Primer A. MiXCR, applied by TCRdb to the 5' RACE reads, yields one record per CDR3 protein. Here the sample spans about 40,000 distinct CDR3 sequences, 20% to 25% being singletons. The clonotype comes from a female donor with breast cancer. What was sequenced was Tregs sorted from blood.

CDR3 DNA sequence: TGTGCCAGCAGTCCGCATACTGGCAATGAGCAGTTCTTC. This gives the protein CASSPHTGNEQFF. The chain is built from TRBV12-3 or TRBV12-4 and TRBJ2-1; D gene unclear. V was clipped by 5 bases and J by 6 bases, with 11 bases between them. The CDR3 covers 13 residues.